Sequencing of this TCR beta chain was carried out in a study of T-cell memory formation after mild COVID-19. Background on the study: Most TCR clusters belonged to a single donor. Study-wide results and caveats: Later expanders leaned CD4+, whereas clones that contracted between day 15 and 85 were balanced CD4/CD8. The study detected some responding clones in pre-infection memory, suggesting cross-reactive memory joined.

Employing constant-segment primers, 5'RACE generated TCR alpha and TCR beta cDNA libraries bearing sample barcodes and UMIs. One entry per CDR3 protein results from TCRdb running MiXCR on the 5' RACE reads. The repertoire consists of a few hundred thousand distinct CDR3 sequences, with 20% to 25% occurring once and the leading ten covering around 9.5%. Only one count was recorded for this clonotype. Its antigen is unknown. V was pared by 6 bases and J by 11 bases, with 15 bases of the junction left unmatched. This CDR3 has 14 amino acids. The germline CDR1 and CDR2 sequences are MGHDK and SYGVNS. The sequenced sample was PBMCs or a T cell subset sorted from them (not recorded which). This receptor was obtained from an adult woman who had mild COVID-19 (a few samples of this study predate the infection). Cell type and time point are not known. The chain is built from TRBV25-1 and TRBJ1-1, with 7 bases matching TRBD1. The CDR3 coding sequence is TGTGCCAGCAGGAGGGGAACGCAGGGGGAACTGGCTTTCTTT. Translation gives CASRRGTQGELAFF.